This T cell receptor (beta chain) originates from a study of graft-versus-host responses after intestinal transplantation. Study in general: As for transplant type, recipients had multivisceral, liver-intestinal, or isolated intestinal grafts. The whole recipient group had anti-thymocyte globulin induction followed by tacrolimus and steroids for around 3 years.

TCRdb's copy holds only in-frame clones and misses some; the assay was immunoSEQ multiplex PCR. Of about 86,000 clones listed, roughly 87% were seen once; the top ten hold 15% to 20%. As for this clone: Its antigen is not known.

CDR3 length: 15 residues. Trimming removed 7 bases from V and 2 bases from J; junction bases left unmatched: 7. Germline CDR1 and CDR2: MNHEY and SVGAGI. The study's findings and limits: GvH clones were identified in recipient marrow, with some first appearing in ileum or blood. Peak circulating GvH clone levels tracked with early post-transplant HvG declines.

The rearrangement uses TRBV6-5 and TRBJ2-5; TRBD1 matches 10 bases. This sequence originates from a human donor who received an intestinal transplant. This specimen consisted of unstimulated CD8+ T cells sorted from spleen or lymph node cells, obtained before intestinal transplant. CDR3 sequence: CASKPGQGLQETQYF. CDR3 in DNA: TGTGCCAGCAAGCCGGGACAGGGGTTGCAAGAGACCCAGTACTTC.